The source of this TCR beta chain is a study of blood T cell repertoires in COVID-19. Overall study: Both acute and convalescent COVID-19 samples were obtained from the United States, Italy and Spain. PBMCs, B-cell-depleted T cells, or T cells provided the cDNA or gDNA that made up the material.

As handled by the study authors: The authors estimated nucleated cell counts from reference gene primer amplification. The method was immunoSEQ multiplex PCR; TCRdb's version includes in-frame clones alone and lacks a portion of them. V, J and clone size are those of that table, while D and trimming were read from the DNA. The table has approximately 310,000 clones, more than 75% seen once. This clone was recorded many times. The CDR3 consists of 15 residues. Germline V gene lookup returns CDR1 LGHNA and CDR2 YNFKEQ. V was clipped by 1 base and J by 1 base; unmatched bases: 4. The sequenced sample consisted of peripheral blood. The chain couples TRBV4-2 to TRBJ2-7, with 7 bases fitting TRBD1. The origin of this receptor is a woman aged 50 to 60 who had recovered from COVID-19. CDR3 residues: CASSQGDSESYEQYF. In nucleotides, the CDR3 is TGTGCCAGCAGCCAAGGGGACAGTGAGTCCTACGAGCAGTACTTC.